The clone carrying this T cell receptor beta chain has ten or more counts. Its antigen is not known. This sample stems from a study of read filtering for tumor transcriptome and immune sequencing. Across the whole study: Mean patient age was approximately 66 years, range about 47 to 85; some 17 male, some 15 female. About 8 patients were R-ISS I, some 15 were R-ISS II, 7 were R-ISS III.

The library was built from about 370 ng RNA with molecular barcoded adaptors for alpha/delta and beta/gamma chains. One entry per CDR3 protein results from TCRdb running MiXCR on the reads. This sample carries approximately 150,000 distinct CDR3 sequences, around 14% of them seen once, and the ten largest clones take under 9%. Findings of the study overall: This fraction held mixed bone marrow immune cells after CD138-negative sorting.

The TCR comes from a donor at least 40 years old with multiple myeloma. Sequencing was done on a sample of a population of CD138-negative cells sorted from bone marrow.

For the CDR3, the DNA is TGTGCCAGCAGTTTGGCGGATACGCAGTATTTT. Protein: CASSLADTQYF. The chain carries TRBV12-3 or TRBV12-4 and TRBJ2-3; D call uncertain. The V gene lost 3 bases and the J gene lost 6 bases, with 4 bases spanning the gap. This CDR3 has 11 residues.